The entry that follows covers one T cell receptor (beta chain) sequence. The assay was immunoSEQ multiplex PCR, and TCRdb's table has in-frame clones only and misses some. In the table there are under 200,000 clones, approximately 88% of which are singletons. The data were taken from a study of blood T cell repertoires in COVID-19. V lost 0 bases and J lost 0, with 5 bases in between. CDR1 is SGHRS, CDR2 YFSETQ, per germline. This CDR3 contains 14 residues. The V call is TRBV5-1, the J call TRBJ2-3; D unclear. The sample consisted of peripheral blood. The sequence was obtained from a man younger than 35 with active or convalescent COVID-19. CDR3 in DNA: TGCGCCAGCAGCTTGGCAGTTAGCACAGATACGCAGTATTTT. Amino acid sequence: CASSLAVSTDTQYF.